This T cell receptor (beta chain) is drawn from a study of cytomegalovirus exposure and HLA in healthy donors. Study findings and constraints: For presence/absence analyses, sequencing depth was assumed to be roughly uniform across donors. Later on, analysis showed that most CMV-associated TCR beta chains appeared to be HLA-restricted. TCR beta V- and J-gene trimming was later associated with a missense DCLRE1C variant. A previous analysis found most TCR beta V segments productive roughly 87% or roughly 30% of the time.

As for this clone: Its antigen is unidentified.

13 Jbeta primers and 60 Vbeta primers were used for the PCR. Using immunoSEQ multiplex PCR, the repertoire was profiled, and TCRdb retains in-frame clones only, with some absent. The sample carries some 130,000 clones, around 80% recorded once. The sequence derives from a man aged 35 to 55 in good health and CMV-seropositive. The sequenced sample was PBMCs.

The CDR3 is CASSGEEYNEQFF. In DNA, the CDR3 is TGTGCCAGCAGTGGAGAAGAATACAATGAGCAGTTCTTC. V is TRBV2 and J is TRBJ2-1, with D hard to call. V lost 4 bases and J lost 4, with 8 bases in between. CDR3 length equals 13 residues. The germline V gene encodes CDR1 SNHLY and CDR2 FYNNEI.